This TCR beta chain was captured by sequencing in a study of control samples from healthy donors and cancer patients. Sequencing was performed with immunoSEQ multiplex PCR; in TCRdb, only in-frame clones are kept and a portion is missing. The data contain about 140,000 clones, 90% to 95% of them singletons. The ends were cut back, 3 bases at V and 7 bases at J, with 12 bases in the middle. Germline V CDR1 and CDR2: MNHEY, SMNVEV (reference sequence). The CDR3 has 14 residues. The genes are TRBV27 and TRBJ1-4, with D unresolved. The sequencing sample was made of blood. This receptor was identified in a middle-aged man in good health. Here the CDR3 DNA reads TGTGCCAGCAGTTTGATCGGGGAGGGTGAAAAACTGTTTTTT. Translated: CASSLIGEGEKLFF.